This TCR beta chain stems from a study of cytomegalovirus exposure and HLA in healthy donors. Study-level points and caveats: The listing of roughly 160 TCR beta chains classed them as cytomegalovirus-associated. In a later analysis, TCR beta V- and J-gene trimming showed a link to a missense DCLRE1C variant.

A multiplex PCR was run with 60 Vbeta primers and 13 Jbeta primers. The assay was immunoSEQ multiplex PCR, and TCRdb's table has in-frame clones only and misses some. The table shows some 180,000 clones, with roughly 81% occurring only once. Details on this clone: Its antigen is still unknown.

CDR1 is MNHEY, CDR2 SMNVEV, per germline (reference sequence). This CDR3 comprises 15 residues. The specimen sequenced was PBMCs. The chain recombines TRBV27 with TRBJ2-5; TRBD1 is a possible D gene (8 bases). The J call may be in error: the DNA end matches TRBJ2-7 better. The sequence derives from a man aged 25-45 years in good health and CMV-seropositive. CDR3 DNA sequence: TGTGCCAGCACCCCCATGGCACAGGGGGGGGCCGAGCAGTACTTC. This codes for CASTPMAQGGAEQYF.